This T cell receptor beta chain stems from a study of blood T cell repertoires in COVID-19. At the level of the study: The United States, Italy and Spain provided the acute and convalescent COVID-19 samples.

As processed by the authors: Reference gene primer amplification gave nucleated cell count estimates. The assay was immunoSEQ multiplex PCR, and TCRdb's table has in-frame clones only and misses some. V, J and clone size derive from that table, while D and trimming were established from the DNA sequence. The profile shows about 270,000 clones, 70% to 90% of them singletons. In this sample, this clone turned up a few times. This receptor was obtained from a woman younger than 45 with COVID-19, enrolled during active disease. The sample consisted of peripheral blood.

This CDR3 is CASTGTGVEKLFF. The CDR3 DNA reads as TGTGCCTCCACCGGGACAGGGGTGGAAAAACTGTTTTTT. The J gene is TRBJ1-4, the V gene TRBV30; TRBD1 agrees at 10 bases. CDR1 GTSNPN and CDR2 SVGIG come from the germline V gene (reference sequence). After removal of 7 bases from V and 8 bases from J, the junction contained 7 bases not matched to a gene. The CDR3 covers 13 residues.